Following are 9 T cell receptor beta chains from one sample sequenced in a study of cytomegalovirus exposure and HLA in healthy donors. The PCR made use of 60 Vbeta and 13 Jbeta primers. Clones were sequenced by immunoSEQ multiplex PCR, and TCRdb holds only the in-frame ones, with some missing. Here the sample spans some 92,000 clones, about four fifths being singletons. Material for sequencing was PBMCs. The receptors come from a young man in good health and CMV-seropositive.

The chain has TRBV7-5 and TRBJ1-6; TRBD1 is taken as the D call from the table, unchecked against the DNA. TRBV7-5 is a listed pseudogene. The CDR3 length is 15 residues. This chain's CDR3 is CVRSSRDSHNSPLHF. CDR3 DNA sequence: TGTGTCAGAAGCTCCCGGGACAGCCATAATTCACCCCTCCACTTT.

This chain links TRBV5-6 with TRBJ2-5, with 10 bases fitting TRBD2. CDR3 length: 17 amino acids. The germline V gene has CDR1 SGHDT and CDR2 YYEEEE. The V gene end was trimmed by 3 bases and the J gene end by 2 bases; junction bases not matched to a gene: 10. CDR3 coding DNA: TGTGCCAGCAGCTCGGGACTAGCGCCGGATAAACAAGAGACCCAGTACTTC. The encoded protein is CASSSGLAPDKQETQYF.

The chain is built from TRBV6-5 and TRBJ1-1; weak D call: TRBD1 (5 bases). Germline-derived CDR1 and CDR2 are MNHEY and SVGAGI. The CDR3 spans 15 residues. Trimming left V 0 bases short and J 0 bases short, with 8 bases between. DNA for the CDR3: TGTGCCAGCAGTTACTCAGCGGGGGTGAACACTGAAGCTTTCTTT. It yields the protein CASSYSAGVNTEAFF.

This chain connects TRBV11-2 to TRBJ1-2; no clear D gene. The germline CDR1 and CDR2 sequences are SGHAT and FQNNGV. V was shortened by 3 bases and J by 8 bases, with 10 bases between the two germline ends. The CDR3 has 12 amino acids. The CDR3 nucleotides are TGTGCCAGCAGCTTCAACTCAGCGGGCTACACCTTC. Translating gives CASSFNSAGYTF.

This clone occurred a few times. The chain links TRBV27 to TRBJ2-1, with a tentative D call TRBD2 (7 bases). The germline CDR1 and CDR2 sequences are MNHEY and SMNVEV (reference sequence). Trimming cost V 8 bases and J 1 base, with 18 bases left between them. This CDR3 spans 16 amino acids. CDR3 sequence: CASSRGAGSSYNEQFF. The CDR3 nucleotides are TGTGCCAGCTCACGGGGGGCCGGGTCGTCCTACAATGAGCAGTTCTTC.

The chain recombines TRBV5-1 with TRBJ2-7, with TRBD1 identical over 8 bases. Per the germline V gene, CDR1 is SGHRS and CDR2 is YFSETQ. The CDR3 runs to 12 residues. V was clipped by 4 bases and J by 6 bases; unmatched bases: 3. CDR3 nucleotide sequence: TGCGCCAGCAGCCCGACAGGGGTCGAGCAGTACTTC. It codes for CASSPTGVEQYF.

The chain carries TRBV15 and TRBJ1-5, with D unresolved. Germline values: CDR1 LNHNV, CDR2 YYDKDF (reference sequence). There are 13 residues in the CDR3. Between the trimmed V and J ends, which lost 1 base and 5 bases, there was a span of 6 bases. CDR3 sequence reads: CATSRAVDQPQHF. For the CDR3, the DNA is TGTGCCACCAGCAGAGCGGTTGATCAGCCCCAGCATTTT.

The table lists this clone with a few counts. V is TRBV5-6 and J is TRBJ1-4; TRBD1 might be the D (5 bases). Germline CDR1 and CDR2: SGHDT and YYEEEE. This CDR3 spans 13 amino acids. V gave up 0 bases and J gave up 12 bases, with 12 bases separating them. The CDR3 bases are TGTGCCAGCAGCTTGGCTGGACAATTCGAACTGTTTTTT. Protein: CASSLAGQFELFF. Full variable domain (remainder filled in from reference TRBV5-6 and TRBJ1-4): DAGVTQSPTHLIKTRGQQVTLRCSPKSGHDTVSWYQQALGQGPQFIFQYYEEEERQRGNFPDRFSGHQFPNYSSELNVNALLLGDSALYLCASSLAGQFELFFGSGTQLSVL.

The chain links TRBV10-3 to TRBJ1-5; possible D gene TRBD1, 6 bases. Between the trimmed V and J ends, which lost 0 bases and 6 bases, there was a span of 12 bases. Per germline, CDR1 ENHRY and CDR2 SYGVKD. The CDR3 consists of 15 residues. CDR3 sequence reads: CAISESRTDLQPQHF. The CDR3 DNA reads as TGTGCCATCAGTGAGTCTCGGACAGACCTTCAGCCCCAGCATTTT.